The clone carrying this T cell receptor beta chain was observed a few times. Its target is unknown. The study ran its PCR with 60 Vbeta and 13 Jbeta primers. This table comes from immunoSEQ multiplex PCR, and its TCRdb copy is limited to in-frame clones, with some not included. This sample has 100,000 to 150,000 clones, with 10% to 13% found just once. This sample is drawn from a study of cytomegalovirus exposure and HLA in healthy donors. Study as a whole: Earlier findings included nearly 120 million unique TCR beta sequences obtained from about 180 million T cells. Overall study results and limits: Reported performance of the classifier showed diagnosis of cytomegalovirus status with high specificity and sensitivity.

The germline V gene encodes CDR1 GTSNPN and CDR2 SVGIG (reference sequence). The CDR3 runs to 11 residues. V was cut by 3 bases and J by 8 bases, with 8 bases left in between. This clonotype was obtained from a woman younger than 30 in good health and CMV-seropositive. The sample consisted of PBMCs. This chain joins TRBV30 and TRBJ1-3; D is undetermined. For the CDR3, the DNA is TGTGCCTGGAGATTAGCGGACACCATATATTTT. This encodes CAWRLADTIYF.